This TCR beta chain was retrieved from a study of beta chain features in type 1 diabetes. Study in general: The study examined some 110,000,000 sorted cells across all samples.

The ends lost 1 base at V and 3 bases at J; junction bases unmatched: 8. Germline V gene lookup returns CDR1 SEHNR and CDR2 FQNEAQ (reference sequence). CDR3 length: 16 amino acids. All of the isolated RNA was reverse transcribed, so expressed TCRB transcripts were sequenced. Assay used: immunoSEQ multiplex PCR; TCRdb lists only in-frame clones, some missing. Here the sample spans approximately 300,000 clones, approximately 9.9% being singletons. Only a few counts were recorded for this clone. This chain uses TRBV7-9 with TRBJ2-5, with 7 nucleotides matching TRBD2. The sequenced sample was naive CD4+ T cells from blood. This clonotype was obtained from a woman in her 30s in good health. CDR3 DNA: TGTGCCAGCAGCTTAGAGGGCTGGACTAGTGAAGAGACCCAGTACTTC. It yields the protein CASSLEGWTSEETQYF.